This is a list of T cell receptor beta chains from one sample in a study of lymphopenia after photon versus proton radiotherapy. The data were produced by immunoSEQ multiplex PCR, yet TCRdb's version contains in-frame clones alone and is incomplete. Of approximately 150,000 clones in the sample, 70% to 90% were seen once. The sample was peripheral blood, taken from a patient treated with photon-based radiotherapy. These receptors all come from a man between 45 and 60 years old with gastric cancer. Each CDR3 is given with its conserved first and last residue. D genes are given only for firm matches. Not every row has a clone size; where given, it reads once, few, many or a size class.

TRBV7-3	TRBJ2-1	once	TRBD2	CASTSTSGHNEQFF	TGTGCCAGCACGTCGACTAGCGGTCACAATGAGCAGTTCTTC
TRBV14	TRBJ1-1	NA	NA	CASSQEAYTLAGPRFTEAFF	TGTGCCAGCAGCCAAGAGGCCTATACGCTTGCAGGGCCGAGGTTCACTGAAGCTTTCTTT
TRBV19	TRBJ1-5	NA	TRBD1	CASSIRDRVFHQPQHF	TGTGCCAGTAGTATCCGGGACAGGGTGTTCCATCAGCCCCAGCATTTT
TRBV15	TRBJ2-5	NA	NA	CATSSRSLAPQETQYF	TGTGCCACCAGCAGTCGATCCCTAGCGCCCCAAGAGACCCAGTACTTC
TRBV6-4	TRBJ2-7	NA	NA	CASSDRHTQNSYEQYF	TGTGCCAGCAGTGACCGGCACACACAAAACTCCTACGAGCAGTACTTC
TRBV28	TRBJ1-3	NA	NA	CASSDVGNGNTIYF	TGTGCCAGCAGTGACGTAGGGAATGGAAACACCATATATTTT
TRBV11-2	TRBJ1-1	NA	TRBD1	CASSSPGTGSEAFF	TGTGCCAGCAGCTCCCCCGGGACAGGGAGTGAAGCTTTCTTT
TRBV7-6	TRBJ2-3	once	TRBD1	CASSSYGQDTDTQYF	TGTGCCAGCAGCTCATATGGACAGGACACAGATACGCAGTATTTT
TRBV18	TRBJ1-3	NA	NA	CASSPQSSGNTIYF	TGTGCCAGCTCACCGCAGAGCTCTGGAAACACCATATATTTT
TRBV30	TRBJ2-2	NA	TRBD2	CAWNPGLAGTGELFF	TGTGCCTGGAATCCGGGGCTAGCGGGCACCGGGGAGCTGTTTTTT
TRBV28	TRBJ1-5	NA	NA	CASSLSQVNQPQHF	TGTGCCAGCAGTTTATCGCAGGTCAATCAGCCCCAGCATTTT
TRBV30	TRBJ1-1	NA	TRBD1	CAWSRTGGRTEAFF	TGTGCCTGGAGTAGAACAGGGGGTAGGACTGAAGCTTTCTTT
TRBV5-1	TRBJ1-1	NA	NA	CASTTSGGDTEAFF	TGCGCCAGCACTACCTCCGGGGGGGACACTGAAGCTTTCTTT
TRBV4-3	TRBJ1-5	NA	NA	CASSQDRLGGNGQPQHF	TGCGCCAGCAGCCAAGACCGTTTGGGGGGAAACGGTCAGCCCCAGCATTTT
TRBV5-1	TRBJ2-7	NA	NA	CASSLARDEQYF	TGCGCCAGCAGCTTGGCCCGGGACGAGCAGTACTTC
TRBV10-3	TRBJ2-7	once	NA	CATRQGRDEQYF	TGTGCCACGCGTCAGGGGCGGGACGAGCAGTACTTC
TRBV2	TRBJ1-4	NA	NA	CASSEASTEKLFF	TGTGCCAGCAGTGAAGCCTCGACTGAAAAACTGTTTTTT
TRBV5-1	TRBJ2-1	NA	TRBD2	CASSISGKDEQFF	TGCGCCAGCAGCATTAGCGGGAAGGATGAGCAGTTCTTC
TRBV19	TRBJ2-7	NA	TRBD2	CASSMQRDYEQYF	TGTGCCAGTAGTATGCAGCGGGACTACGAGCAGTACTTC
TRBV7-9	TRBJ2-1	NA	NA	CASSLVGESSYNEQFF	TGTGCCAGCAGCTTAGTCGGGGAGAGCTCCTACAATGAGCAGTTCTTC
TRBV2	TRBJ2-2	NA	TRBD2	CASNSGRSTGELFF	TGTGCCAGCAACAGCGGGAGGTCGACCGGGGAGCTGTTTTTT
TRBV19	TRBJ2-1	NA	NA	CALGSGAYNEQFF	TGTGCCCTCGGGAGCGGTGCCTACAATGAGCAGTTCTTC
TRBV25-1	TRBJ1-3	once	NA	CASSESGADSGNTIYF	TGTGCCAGCAGTGAATCTGGGGCCGACTCTGGAAACACCATATATTTT
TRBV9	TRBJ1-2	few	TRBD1	CASSPGQAPYGYTF	TGTGCCAGCAGCCCGGGACAGGCGCCCTATGGCTACACCTTC
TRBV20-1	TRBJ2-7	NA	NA	CSARVTYEQYF	TGCAGTGCTAGAGTAACCTACGAGCAGTACTTC
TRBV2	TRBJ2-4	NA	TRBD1	CASRTPGQGYIQYF	TGTGCCAGCAGAACCCCGGGACAGGGGTACATTCAGTACTTC
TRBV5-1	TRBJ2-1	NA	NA	CASSIPLEGNEQFF	TGCGCCAGCAGCATCCCTCTCGAGGGAAATGAGCAGTTCTTC
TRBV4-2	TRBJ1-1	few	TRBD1	CASSRPQGVNSEAFF	TGTGCCAGCAGCCGACCCCAGGGGGTGAATTCTGAAGCTTTCTTT
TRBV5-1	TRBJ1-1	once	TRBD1	CASSPGPQGAQDEAFF	TGCGCCAGCAGCCCGGGACCCCAGGGGGCGCAGGATGAAGCTTTCTTT